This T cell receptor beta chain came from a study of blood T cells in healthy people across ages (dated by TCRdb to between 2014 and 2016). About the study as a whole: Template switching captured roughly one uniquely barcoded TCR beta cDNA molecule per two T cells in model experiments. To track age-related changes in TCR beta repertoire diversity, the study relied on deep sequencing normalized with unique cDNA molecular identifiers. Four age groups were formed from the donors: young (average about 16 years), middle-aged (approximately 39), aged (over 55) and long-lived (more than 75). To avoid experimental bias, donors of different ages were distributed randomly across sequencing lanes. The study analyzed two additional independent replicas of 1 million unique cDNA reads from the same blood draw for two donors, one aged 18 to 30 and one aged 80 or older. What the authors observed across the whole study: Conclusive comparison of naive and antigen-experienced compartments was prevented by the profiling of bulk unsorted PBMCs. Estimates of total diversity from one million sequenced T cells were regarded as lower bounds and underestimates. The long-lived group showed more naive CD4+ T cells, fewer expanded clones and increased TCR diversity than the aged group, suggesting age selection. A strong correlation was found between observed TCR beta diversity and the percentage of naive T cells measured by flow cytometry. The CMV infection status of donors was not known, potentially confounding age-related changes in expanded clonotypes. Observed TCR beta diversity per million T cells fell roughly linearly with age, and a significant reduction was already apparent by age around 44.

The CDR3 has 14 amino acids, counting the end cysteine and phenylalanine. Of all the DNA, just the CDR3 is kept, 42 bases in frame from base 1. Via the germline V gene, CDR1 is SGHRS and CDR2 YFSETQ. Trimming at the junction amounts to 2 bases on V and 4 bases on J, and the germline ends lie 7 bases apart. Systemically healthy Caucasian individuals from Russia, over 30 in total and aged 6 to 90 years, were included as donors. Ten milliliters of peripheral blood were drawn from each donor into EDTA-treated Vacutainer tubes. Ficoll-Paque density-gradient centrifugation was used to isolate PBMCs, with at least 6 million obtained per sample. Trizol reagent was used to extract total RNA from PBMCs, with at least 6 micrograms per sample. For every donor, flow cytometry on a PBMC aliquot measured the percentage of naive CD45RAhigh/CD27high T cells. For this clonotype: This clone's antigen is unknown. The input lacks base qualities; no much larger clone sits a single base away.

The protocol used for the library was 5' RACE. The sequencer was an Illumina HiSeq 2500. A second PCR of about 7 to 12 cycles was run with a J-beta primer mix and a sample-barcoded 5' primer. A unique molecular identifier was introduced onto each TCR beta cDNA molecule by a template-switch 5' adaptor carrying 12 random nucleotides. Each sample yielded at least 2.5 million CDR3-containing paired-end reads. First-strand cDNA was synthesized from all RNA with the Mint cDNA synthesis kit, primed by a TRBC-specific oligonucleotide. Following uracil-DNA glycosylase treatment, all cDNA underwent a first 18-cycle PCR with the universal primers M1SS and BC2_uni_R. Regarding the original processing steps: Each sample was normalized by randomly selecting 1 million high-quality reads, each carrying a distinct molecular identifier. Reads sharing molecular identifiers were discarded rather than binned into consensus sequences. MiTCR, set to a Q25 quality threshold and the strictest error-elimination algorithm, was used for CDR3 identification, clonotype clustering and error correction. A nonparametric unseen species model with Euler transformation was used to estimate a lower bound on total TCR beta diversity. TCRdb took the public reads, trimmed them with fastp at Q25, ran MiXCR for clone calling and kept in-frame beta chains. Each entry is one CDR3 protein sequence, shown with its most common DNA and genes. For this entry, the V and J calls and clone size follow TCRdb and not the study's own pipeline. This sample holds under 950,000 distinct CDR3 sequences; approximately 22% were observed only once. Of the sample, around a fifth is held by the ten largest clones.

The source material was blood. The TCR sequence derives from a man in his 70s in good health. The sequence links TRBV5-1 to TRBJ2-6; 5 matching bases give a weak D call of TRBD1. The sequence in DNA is TGCGCCAGCAGCTTACAGGACGGGGCCAACGTCCTGACTTTC. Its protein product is CASSLQDGANVLTF.